This note documents a single T cell receptor beta chain sequence. These data belong to a study of blood T cell repertoires in COVID-19. Whole-study context: Sites across the United States, Italy and Spain contributed samples from acute and convalescent COVID-19. From T cells, B-cell-depleted T cells, or PBMCs came the material, which was cDNA or gDNA.

Participants were aged roughly 18 to 100 years from roughly 25 US areas. Exposed study participants had met a COVID-19 case within 2 weeks before entry. The germline gives CDR1 WNHNN, CDR2 SYGVQD (reference sequence). The CDR3 extends over 13 amino acids. V was shortened by 2 bases and J by 4 bases, with 6 bases between the two germline ends. Generated by immunoSEQ multiplex PCR, the TCRdb table keeps only in-frame clones and is missing some. The table records around 140,000 clones, around 87% of them present only once. The sequenced sample was PBMCs or T cells enriched from blood (not recorded which). This chain connects TRBV10-1 to TRBJ2-4; D gene ambiguous. The TCR originated in a woman aged 35 to 49 who had been exposed to COVID-19. CDR3 in DNA: TGCGCCAGCAGTGAGGGCCAGAAAAACATTCAGTACTTC. This encodes CASSEGQKNIQYF.